Listed here are 28 T cell receptor beta chains from one sample, sequenced in a study of blood T cell repertoires in COVID-19. The assay was immunoSEQ multiplex PCR, and TCRdb's table has in-frame clones only and misses some. The sample yields 84,000 or so clones, 78% seen once. Specimen: peripheral blood. The receptors come from a man aged 65-85 years with COVID-19, enrolled during active disease.

V and J are TRBV27 and TRBJ2-3; possible D gene TRBD1, 6 bases. The germline CDR1 and CDR2 sequences are MNHEY and SMNVEV (reference sequence). The CDR3 runs 14 residues. V lost 5 bases, J lost 2 bases, and 11 bases lay in between. The CDR3 spells CASSNRVPTDTQYF. In DNA, the CDR3 is TGTGCCAGCAGTAACAGGGTACCCACAGATACGCAGTATTTT.

The rearrangement uses TRBV5-4 and TRBJ2-5; 11 nucleotides agree with TRBD1. The length of the CDR3 is 16 residues. The V segment lost 3 bases and the J segment 5 bases; nucleotides outside the gene matches: 9. Germline CDR1 and CDR2: SGHNT and YYREEE (reference sequence). The DNA of the CDR3 is TGTGCCAGCAGCTCCGGACAGGGGGCGCGTGGGGAGACCCAGTACTTC. Its protein is CASSSGQGARGETQYF.

Concerning this clone itself: The CDR3 ends on some other residue instead of the conserved phenylalanine or tryptophan, so this is likely a read error. The DNA is left out, because the CDR3 cannot be placed on it with certainty; the CDR3 is given as TCRdb lists it. V is TRBV10-1 and J is TRBJ2-7; TRBD2 is the table's D call, not checked against the DNA. Germline values: CDR1 WNHNN, CDR2 SYGVQD (reference sequence). The CDR3 spans 13 amino acids, including both terminal residues. CDR3 sequence reads: CASSESTSGRVVL.

This chain uses TRBV27 with TRBJ2-7, with 11 bases lining up with TRBD2. Germline assignment: CDR1 MNHEY and CDR2 SMNVEV (reference sequence). V gave up 10 bases and J gave up 4 bases; unmatched junction bases: 12. This CDR3 spans 15 amino acids. The CDR3 loop reads CATRGLAGGVYEQYF. DNA of the CDR3: TGTGCCACCAGGGGGCTAGCGGGAGGAGTATACGAGCAGTACTTC.

This sequence joins TRBV7-8 and TRBJ1-2; 9 bases align to TRBD1. Trimming took 5 bases from V and 7 from J; bases not matched to a gene: 11. The CDR3 has 15 residues. The V gene's germline CDR1 is SGHVS and CDR2 FQNEAQ. CDR3 sequence (DNA): TGTGCCAGCAGCCCGGCGGGACAGGGACTCGGTGGCTACACCTTC. Translation gives CASSPAGQGLGGYTF.

The chain combines TRBV7-6 with TRBJ2-7, with 10 positions matching TRBD1. CDR3 size: 14 residues. Losses at the gene ends were 5 bases for V and 2 bases for J; bases not matched to a gene: 3. CDR1 and CDR2 from the germline V gene are SGHVS and FNYEAQ. The CDR3 DNA reads TGTGCCAGCAGCGTAGACAGGGGGCCCTACGAGCAGTACTTC. Protein: CASSVDRGPYEQYF. Drawing the rest from reference TRBV7-6 and TRBJ2-7, the complete variable domain is GAGVSQSPRYKVTKRGQDVALRCDPISGHVSLYWYRQALGQGPEFLTYFNYEAQQDKSGLPNDRFSAERPEGSISTLTIQRTEQRDSAMYRCASSVDRGPYEQYFGPGTRLTVT.

The rearrangement uses TRBV9 and TRBJ2-1, with D possibly TRBD2 on 6 matching bases. This CDR3 is built from 16 residues. V lost 4 bases and J lost 8, with 22 bases in between. CDR1 is SGDLS, CDR2 YYNGEE, per germline. The CDR3, as DNA: TGTGCCAGCAGCCCGAATCGGGTAGCGGATTACGATGAGCAGTTCTTC. Its translation: CASSPNRVADYDEQFF.

The rearrangement links TRBV5-8 to TRBJ1-4; TRBD1 might be the D (5 bases). The V and J ends lost 4 bases and 0 bases respectively, with 10 bases between them. The CDR3 length is 15 residues. The germline V gene encodes CDR1 SGHTS and CDR2 YDEGEE. The CDR3 protein is CASSGGVSTNEKLFF. The CDR3 bases are TGTGCCAGCAGCGGGGGGGTGTCAACTAATGAAAAACTGTTTTTT.

The chain has TRBV5-5 and TRBJ2-5; TRBD1 might be the D (6 bases). The CDR3 is made up of 15 amino acids. V shed 1 base and J shed 0 bases, with 10 bases lying between them. CDR1 is SGHKS and CDR2 is YYEKEE in the germline V gene (reference sequence). CDR3 sequence (DNA): TGTGCCAGCAGCTTGTCAGGGGTGTACCAAGAGACCCAGTACTTC. The encoded protein is CASSLSGVYQETQYF.

J is TRBJ1-2 and V is TRBV6-5, with D possibly being TRBD1 (6 bases). The CDR3 loop spans 15 amino acids. Trimming removed 6 bases at V and 7 bases at J, with 21 bases between. Germline assignment: CDR1 MNHEY and CDR2 SVGAGI. The CDR3 loop reads CASRQYITGKVGYTF. The CDR3, as DNA: TGTGCCAGCAGACAATATATCACAGGGAAAGTTGGCTACACCTTC.

This clone showed up just a few times. The V gene is TRBV28, the J gene TRBJ1-1; 7 nucleotides align to TRBD1. J was trimmed by 6 bases and V by 6 bases; bases with no gene match: 4. Germline values: CDR1 MDHEN, CDR2 SYDVKM. This CDR3 spans 12 amino acids. CDR3 protein: CASSAQGAEAFF. The CDR3 coding sequence is TGTGCCAGCAGCGCCCAGGGGGCTGAAGCTTTCTTT.

The gene calls are TRBV30 and TRBJ2-7; 9 bases align to TRBD2. CDR1 GTSNPN and CDR2 SVGIG come from the germline V gene (reference sequence). The CDR3 loop spans 11 amino acids. Written as DNA, the CDR3 is TGTGTTCGGCGGGAGGGCCGCGAGCAGTACTTC. Protein sequence: CVRREGREQYF.

The V and J genes are TRBV28 and TRBJ2-3; a possible D gene is TRBD2 (5 bases). The CDR3 sequence is 13 residues long. Germline V CDR1 and CDR2: MDHEN, SYDVKM. The ends were cut back, 4 bases at V and 4 bases at J, with 9 bases in the middle. The CDR3 sequence is CASSSPGADTQYF. CDR3 in DNA: TGTGCCAGCAGTTCCCCCGGGGCAGATACGCAGTATTTT. Full variable domain (outside the CDR3, taken from reference TRBV28 and TRBJ2-3): DVKVTQSSRYLVKRTGEKVFLECVQDMDHENMFWYRQDPGLGLRLIYFSYDVKMKEKGDIPEGYSVSREKKERFSLILESASTNQTSMYLCASSSPGADTQYFGPGTRLTVL.

The rearrangement uses TRBV5-8 and TRBJ2-5, with D perhaps matching TRBD1 (5 bases). The germline gives CDR1 SGHTS, CDR2 YDEGEE. Trimming stripped 1 base from V and 3 bases from J, with 13 bases between. The CDR3 length is 15 residues. CDR3 DNA: TGTGCCAGCAGCTTGCGCCAGGGCCTAAAAGAGACCCAGTACTTC. This codes for CASSLRQGLKETQYF.

Written as DNA, the CDR3 is TGCAGCGTTGGTTCCCAGGGGGCGTGGGAGACCCAGTACTTC. The encoded protein is CSVGSQGAWETQYF. The chain links TRBV29-1 to TRBJ2-5; TRBD1 aligns across 8 bases. The CDR3 has 14 amino acids. Unmatched junction bases numbered 9, after V lost 4 bases and J lost 5 bases. Germline lookup yields CDR1 SQVTM and CDR2 ANQGSEA.

The rearrangement uses TRBV9 and TRBJ2-1; D is perhaps TRBD1 (5 bases). The germline CDR1 and CDR2 sequences are SGDLS and YYNGEE. The V end was cut by 4 bases, the J end by 6 bases, with 14 bases between. This CDR3 contains 14 residues. In DNA, the CDR3 is TGTGCCAGCAGCAAAGCCCAGGGTGGCAATGAGCAGTTCTTC. This codes for CASSKAQGGNEQFF.

DNA for the CDR3: TGTGCCATCAGTGAGGGGGCGACAACTAATGAAAAACTGTTTTTT. It is translated as CAISEGATTNEKLFF. V is TRBV10-3 and J is TRBJ1-4; weak D call: TRBD1 (5 bases). The germline V and J ends were trimmed by 2 bases and 0 bases, with 7 bases remaining between them. Germline CDR1 is ENHRY and CDR2 is SYGVKD. This CDR3 has 15 amino acids.

This sequence joins TRBV5-5 and TRBJ2-5, with D perhaps matching TRBD2 (6 bases). The CDR3 spans 15 residues. The ends were cut back, 0 bases at V and 5 bases at J, with 14 bases in the middle. Germline lookup yields CDR1 SGHKS and CDR2 YYEKEE (reference sequence). The CDR3: CASSLGQGGGETQYF. The CDR3 DNA follows: TGTGCCAGCAGCTTGGGTCAGGGAGGCGGGGAGACCCAGTACTTC.

This clone was seen many times. The chain is built from TRBV10-3 and TRBJ1-1, with D maybe TRBD1 (6 bases). V lost 0 bases to trimming and J lost 6 bases, with 14 bases between them. Germline values: CDR1 ENHRY, CDR2 SYGVKD. The CDR3 extends over 15 amino acids. CDR3 DNA sequence: TGTGCCATCAGTGAGTCTACAGGGTTGGTCTCTGAAGCTTTCTTT. It yields the protein CAISESTGLVSEAFF.

J is TRBJ2-2 and V is TRBV10-1; D possibly corresponds to TRBD1 (7 bases). Trimming took 4 bases from V and 5 from J, leaving 14 bases between them. The germline V gene has CDR1 WNHNN and CDR2 SYGVQD (reference sequence). The CDR3 covers 15 residues. The CDR3 sequence is CASSGCRGETGELFF. The CDR3 DNA sequence: TGCGCCAGCAGTGGATGCAGGGGGGAAACCGGGGAGCTGTTTTTT.

V and J are TRBV29-1 and TRBJ1-4; D unresolved. Per the germline V gene, CDR1 is SQVTM and CDR2 is ANQGSEA. V lost 1 base, J lost 5 bases, and 5 bases lay in between. This CDR3 is built from 12 residues. The CDR3 nucleotides are TGCAGCGTTGAAGGCAGAAATGAAAAACTGTTTTTT. Translating it yields CSVEGRNEKLFF.

The CDR3 nucleotides read TGTGCCAGCAGTTACTCGGGGGGATCGGGAAACACCATATATTTT. Its translation is CASSYSGGSGNTIYF. V is TRBV6-5 and J is TRBJ1-3, with D possibly TRBD1 on 5 matching bases. Germline CDR1 and CDR2: MNHEY and SVGAGI. This CDR3 contains 15 residues. V lost 0 bases and J 4 bases, leaving 10 bases between the germline ends.

Concerning this clone itself: Other DNA sequences in the same sample also yield this CDR3. The chain combines TRBV19 with TRBJ1-1, with D maybe TRBD1 (6 bases). The V end lost 4 bases, the J end lost 5 bases, and 11 bases lay between the germline ends. Germline V gene data show CDR1 as LNHDA and CDR2 as SQIVND (reference sequence). This CDR3 comprises 13 residues. As DNA, the CDR3 is TGTGCCAGTAGTACGGGACAACGGACTGAAGCTTTCTTT. Its protein is CASSTGQRTEAFF.

This chain joins TRBV6-5 and TRBJ1-6; 10 positions match TRBD1. The CDR3 is 16 amino acids. Looked up from germline, CDR1 is MNHEY and CDR2 is SVGAGI. V dropped 2 bases and J dropped 7; count of bases not matched to a gene: 5. DNA for the CDR3: TGTGCCAGCAGTTACGGTCCGGGACAGGGGAATTCACCCCTCCACTTT. It translates to CASSYGPGQGNSPLHF.

This chain connects TRBV27 to TRBJ2-5, with D uncertain. Trimming took 5 bases from V and 1 from J, leaving 11 bases between them. The CDR3 is made up of 14 amino acids. Per germline, CDR1 MNHEY and CDR2 SMNVEV (reference sequence). The CDR3 DNA follows: TGTGCCAGCAGTAGAGCCCCCTTCCAAGAGACCCAGTACTTC. It is translated as CASSRAPFQETQYF.

The V gene is TRBV11-3, the J gene TRBJ2-7, with TRBD2 as a possible D gene (6 bases). Trimming removed 4 bases at V and 1 base at J, with 11 bases between. The germline V gene encodes CDR1 SGHNT and CDR2 YENEEA. This CDR3 contains 14 residues. CDR3 DNA: TGTGCCAGCAGCTCCCGGGACTCATCCTACGAGCAGTACTTC. This encodes CASSSRDSSYEQYF.

This clone was counted between two and nine times. The chain combines TRBV7-9 with TRBJ2-1; 7 nucleotides agree with TRBD1. V was pared by 5 bases and J by 6 bases, with 10 bases of the junction left unmatched. CDR1 SEHNR and CDR2 FQNEAQ come from the germline V gene (reference sequence). The CDR3 loop spans 15 amino acids. CDR3 DNA sequence: TGTGCCAGCAGCGCAATAGACAGGGTCTCCAATGAGCAGTTCTTC. Protein: CASSAIDRVSNEQFF. The whole variable domain, remainder taken from reference TRBV7-9 and TRBJ2-1, is DTGVSQNPRHKITKRGQNVTFRCDPISEHNRLYWYRQTLGQGPEFLTYFQNEAQLEKSRLLSDRFSAERPKGSFSTLEIQRTEQGDSAMYLCASSAIDRVSNEQFFGPGTRLTVL.

J is TRBJ2-7 and V is TRBV2; 10 bases align to TRBD1. This CDR3 spans 13 amino acids. With 8 bases clipped from V and 11 bases from J, the junction kept 12 bases outside the gene matches. The germline CDR1 and CDR2 sequences are SNHLY and FYNNEI. The CDR3 DNA sequence: TGTGCCAGCCGGACAGGGGGGCTCCAAGGGGAGTACTTC. Its translation: CASRTGGLQGEYF.